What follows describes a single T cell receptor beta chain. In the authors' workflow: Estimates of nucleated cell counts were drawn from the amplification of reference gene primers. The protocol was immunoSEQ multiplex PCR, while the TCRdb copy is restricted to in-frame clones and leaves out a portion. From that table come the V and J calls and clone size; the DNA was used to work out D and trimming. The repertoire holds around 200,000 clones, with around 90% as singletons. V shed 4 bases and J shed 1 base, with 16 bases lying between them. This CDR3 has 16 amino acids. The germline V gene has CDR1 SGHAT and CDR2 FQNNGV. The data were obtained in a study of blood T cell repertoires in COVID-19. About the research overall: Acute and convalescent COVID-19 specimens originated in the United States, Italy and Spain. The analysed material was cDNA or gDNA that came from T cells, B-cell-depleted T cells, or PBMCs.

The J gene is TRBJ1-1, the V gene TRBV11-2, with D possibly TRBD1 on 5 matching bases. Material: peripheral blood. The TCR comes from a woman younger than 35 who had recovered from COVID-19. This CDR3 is CASSYPDGGKNTEAFF. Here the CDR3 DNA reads TGTGCCAGCAGCTATCCTGATGGGGGGAAGAACACTGAAGCTTTCTTT.